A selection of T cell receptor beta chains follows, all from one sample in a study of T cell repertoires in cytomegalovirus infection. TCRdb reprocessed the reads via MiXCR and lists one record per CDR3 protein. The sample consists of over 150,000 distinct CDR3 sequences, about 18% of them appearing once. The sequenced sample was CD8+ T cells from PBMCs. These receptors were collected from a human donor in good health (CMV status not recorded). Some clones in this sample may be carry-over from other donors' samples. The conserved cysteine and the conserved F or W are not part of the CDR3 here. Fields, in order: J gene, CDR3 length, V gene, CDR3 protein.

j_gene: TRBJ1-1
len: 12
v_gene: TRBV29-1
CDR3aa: SVNRDRPNTEAF

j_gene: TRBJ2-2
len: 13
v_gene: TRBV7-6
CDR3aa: ASSFRGRGTGELF

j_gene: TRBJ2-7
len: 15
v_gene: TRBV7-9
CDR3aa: ASSLIPGQPLSYEQY

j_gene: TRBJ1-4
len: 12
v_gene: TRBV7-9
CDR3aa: ASSSAETNEKLF

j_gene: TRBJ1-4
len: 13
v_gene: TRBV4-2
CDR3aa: ASSRRDRGYEKLF

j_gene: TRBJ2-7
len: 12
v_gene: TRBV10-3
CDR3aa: AINQGASSYEQY

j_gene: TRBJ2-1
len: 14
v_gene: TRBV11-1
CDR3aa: ASSLALWTSGNEQF

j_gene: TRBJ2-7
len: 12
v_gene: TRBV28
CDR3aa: ASSSGTDPYEQY

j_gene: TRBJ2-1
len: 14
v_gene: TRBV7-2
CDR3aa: ASSPSRTGGYNEQF

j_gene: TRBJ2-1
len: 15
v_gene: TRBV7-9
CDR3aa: ASSPSGGPSSYNEQF

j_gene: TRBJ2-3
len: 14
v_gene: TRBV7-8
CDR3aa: ASSLVSPGRTDTQY

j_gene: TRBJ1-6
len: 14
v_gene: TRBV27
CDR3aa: ASSLSRRGYNSPLH

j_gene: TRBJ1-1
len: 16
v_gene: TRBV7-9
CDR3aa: ASSSPPGARSKDTEAF

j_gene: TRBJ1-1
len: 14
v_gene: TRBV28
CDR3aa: ASSLSTGGMNTEAF

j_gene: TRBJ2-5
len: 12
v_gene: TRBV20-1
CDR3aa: SAPNRGTRETQY

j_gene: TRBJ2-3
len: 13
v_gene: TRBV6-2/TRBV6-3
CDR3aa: ASSYRAGVTDTQY

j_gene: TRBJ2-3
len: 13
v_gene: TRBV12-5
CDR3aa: ASGMRGGAGDTQY

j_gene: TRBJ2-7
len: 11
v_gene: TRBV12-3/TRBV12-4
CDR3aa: ASSPRGPEEQY

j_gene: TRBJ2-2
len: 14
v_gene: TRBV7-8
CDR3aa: ASSYTPNQNTGELF

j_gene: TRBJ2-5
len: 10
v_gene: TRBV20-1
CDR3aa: SAKAARETQY

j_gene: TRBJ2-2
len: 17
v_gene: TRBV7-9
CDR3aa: ASSLTPGTGMPWAGELF

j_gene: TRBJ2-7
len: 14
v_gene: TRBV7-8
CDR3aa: ASSFGLSRDSYEQY

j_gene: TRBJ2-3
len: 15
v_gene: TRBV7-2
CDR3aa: ASSIHLLGGATDTQY

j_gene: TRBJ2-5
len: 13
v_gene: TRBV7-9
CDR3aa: ASSFPDRGRETQY

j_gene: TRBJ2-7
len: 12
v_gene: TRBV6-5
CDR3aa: ASSYIDSSYEQY

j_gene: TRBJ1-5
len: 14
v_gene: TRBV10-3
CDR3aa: AISVLGPDSNQPQH

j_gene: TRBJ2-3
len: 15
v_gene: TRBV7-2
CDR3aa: ASTFSGTSGITDTQY

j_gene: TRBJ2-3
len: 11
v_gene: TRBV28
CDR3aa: ASSQFMTDTQY

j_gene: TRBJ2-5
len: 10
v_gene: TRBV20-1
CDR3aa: SAPEAGETQY

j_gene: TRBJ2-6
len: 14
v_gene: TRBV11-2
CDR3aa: ASSFGWGEWANVLT

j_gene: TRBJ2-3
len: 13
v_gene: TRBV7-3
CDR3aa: ASSLIGGSTDTQY

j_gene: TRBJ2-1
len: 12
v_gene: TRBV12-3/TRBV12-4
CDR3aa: ASSLTSPYNEQF

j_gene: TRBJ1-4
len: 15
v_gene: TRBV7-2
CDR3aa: ASSLVTGEEANEKLF

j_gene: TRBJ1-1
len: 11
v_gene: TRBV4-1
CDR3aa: ASSQVENTEAF

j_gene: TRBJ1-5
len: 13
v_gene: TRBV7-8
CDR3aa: ASSPYGQSNQPQH

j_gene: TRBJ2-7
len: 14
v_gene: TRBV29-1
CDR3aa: SVEAGGGGATYEQY

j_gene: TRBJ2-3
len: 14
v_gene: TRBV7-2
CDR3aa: ASSLVAGGYTDTQY

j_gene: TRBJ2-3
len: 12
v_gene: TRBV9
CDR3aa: ASTDLPRQDTQY

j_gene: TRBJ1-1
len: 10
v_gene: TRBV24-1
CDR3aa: ATSDDRAEAF

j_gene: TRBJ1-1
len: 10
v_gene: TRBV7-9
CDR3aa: ASSLTDSEAF

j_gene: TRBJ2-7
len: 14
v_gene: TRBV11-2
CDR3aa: ASSPRTSGRAYEQY

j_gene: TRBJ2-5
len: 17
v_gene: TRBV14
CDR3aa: ASSQRVAGQLLAQETQY

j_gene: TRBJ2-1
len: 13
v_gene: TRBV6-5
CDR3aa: ASSYGGPRYNEQF

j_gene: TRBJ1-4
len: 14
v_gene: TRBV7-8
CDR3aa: ASSLRTPRVEEKLF

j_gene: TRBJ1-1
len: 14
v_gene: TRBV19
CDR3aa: ASSFTGTGVNPEAF